This T cell receptor beta chain stems from a study of blood T cell repertoires in COVID-19. Overall study context: Italy, Spain and the United States were the sources of the convalescent and acute COVID-19 samples. PBMCs, B-cell-depleted T cells, or T cells provided the cDNA or gDNA that made up the material.

TCRdb's table, derived via immunoSEQ multiplex PCR, lists solely in-frame clones and lacks some. The sample has approximately 400,000 clones; over 80% are singletons. Participants had their cohort set by participant-reported clinical history. Symptom resolution, clearance, or two negative PCRs marked the recovered donors of Cohort 3. This CDR3 has 13 amino acids. V dropped 0 bases and J dropped 7 bases, with 9 bases sitting between them. Germline V CDR1 and CDR2: MNHEY, SVGAGI. This receptor was obtained from a woman between 45 and 60 years old who had recovered from COVID-19. The sample comprised PBMCs or T cells enriched from blood (not recorded which). The V and J genes are TRBV6-5 and TRBJ1-2; possibly TRBD1 for D (5 bases). The chain's CDR3 is CASSYSGAAGYTF. For the CDR3, the DNA is TGTGCCAGCAGTTACTCTGGGGCGGCTGGCTACACCTTC.